The present T cell receptor (beta chain) was sequenced within a study of memory CD4+ T cells and cytomegalovirus serostatus. Sequencing used immunoSEQ multiplex PCR; TCRdb keeps in-frame clones, though not all of them. The sample yields tens of thousands of clones, about 70% seen once. Single viable CD3+CD4+CD8-CD45RO+ cells were sorted as the memory CD4+ T cells. Serum IgG to CMV pp150, pp28, p38 and p52 defined serostatus. CDR1 SGHRS and CDR2 YFSETQ come from the germline V gene. The CDR3 spans 15 residues. V dropped 5 bases and J dropped 0 bases, with 13 bases sitting between them. The TCR originated in an adult in good health and CMV-seropositive. The source material was memory CD4+ T cells from blood. V usage is TRBV5-1 and J usage is TRBJ2-3; D call uncertain. The CDR3 sequence is CASSLSLTSTDTQYF. In nucleotides, the CDR3 is TGCGCCAGCAGTTTGAGCCTGACTAGCACAGATACGCAGTATTTT.